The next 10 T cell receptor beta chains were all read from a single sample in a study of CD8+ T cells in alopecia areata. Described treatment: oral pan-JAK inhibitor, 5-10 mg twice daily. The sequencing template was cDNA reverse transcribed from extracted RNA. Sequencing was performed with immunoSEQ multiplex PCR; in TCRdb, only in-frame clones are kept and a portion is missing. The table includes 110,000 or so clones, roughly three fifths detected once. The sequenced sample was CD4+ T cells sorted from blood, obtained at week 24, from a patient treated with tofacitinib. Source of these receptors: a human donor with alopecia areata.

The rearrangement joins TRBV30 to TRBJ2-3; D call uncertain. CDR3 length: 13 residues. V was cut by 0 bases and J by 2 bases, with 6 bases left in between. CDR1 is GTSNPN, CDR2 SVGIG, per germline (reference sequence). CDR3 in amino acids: CAWSVRLTDTQYF. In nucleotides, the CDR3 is TGTGCCTGGAGTGTACGTCTCACAGATACGCAGTATTTT.

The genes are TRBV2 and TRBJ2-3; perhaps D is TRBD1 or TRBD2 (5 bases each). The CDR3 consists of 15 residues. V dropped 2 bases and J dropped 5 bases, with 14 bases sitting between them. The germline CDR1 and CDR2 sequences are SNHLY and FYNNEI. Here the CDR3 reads CASSERDPDLDTQYF. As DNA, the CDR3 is TGTGCCAGCAGTGAAAGGGACCCCGATTTAGATACGCAGTATTTT. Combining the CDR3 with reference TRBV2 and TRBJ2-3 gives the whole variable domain EPEVTQTPSHQVTQMGQEVILRCVPISNHLYFYWYRQILGQKVEFLVSFYNNEISEKSEIFDDQFSVERPDGSNFTLKIRSTKLEDSAMYFCASSERDPDLDTQYFGPGTRLTVL.

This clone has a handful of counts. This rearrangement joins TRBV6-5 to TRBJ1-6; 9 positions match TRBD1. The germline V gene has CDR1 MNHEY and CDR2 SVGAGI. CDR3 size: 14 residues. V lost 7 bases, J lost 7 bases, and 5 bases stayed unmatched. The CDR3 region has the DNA TGTGCCAGCAAGTCCGGACAGGGGAATTCACCCCTCCACTTT. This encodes CASKSGQGNSPLHF.

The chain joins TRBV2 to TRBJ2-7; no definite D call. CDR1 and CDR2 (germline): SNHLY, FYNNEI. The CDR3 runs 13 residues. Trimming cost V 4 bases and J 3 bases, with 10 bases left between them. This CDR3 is CASSGTYLYEQYF. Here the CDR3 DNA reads TGTGCCAGCAGTGGGACCTATCTCTACGAGCAGTACTTC.

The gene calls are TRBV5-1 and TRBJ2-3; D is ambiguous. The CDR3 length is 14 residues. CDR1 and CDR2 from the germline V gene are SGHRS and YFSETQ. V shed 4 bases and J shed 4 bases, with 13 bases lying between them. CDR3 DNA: TGCGCCAGCAGCCCAGAACCGACTGCAGATACGCAGTATTTT. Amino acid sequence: CASSPEPTADTQYF. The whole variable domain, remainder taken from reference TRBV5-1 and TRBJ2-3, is KAGVTQTPRYLIKTRGQQVTLSCSPISGHRSVSWYQQTPGQGLQFLFEYFSETQRNKGNFPGRFSGRQFSNSRSEMNVSTLELGDSALYLCASSPEPTADTQYFGPGTRLTVL.

CDR3 sequence: CASSDPGGESGYTF. The CDR3 DNA reads as TGTGCCAGCAGTGATCCCGGGGGAGAGAGTGGCTACACCTTC. The rearrangement links TRBV6-5 to TRBJ1-2; possible D gene TRBD1, 5 bases. With 5 bases removed from V and 7 bases from J, the gap between germline ends came to 17 bases. CDR1 and CDR2 from the germline V gene are MNHEY and SVGAGI. CDR3 length equals 14 residues.

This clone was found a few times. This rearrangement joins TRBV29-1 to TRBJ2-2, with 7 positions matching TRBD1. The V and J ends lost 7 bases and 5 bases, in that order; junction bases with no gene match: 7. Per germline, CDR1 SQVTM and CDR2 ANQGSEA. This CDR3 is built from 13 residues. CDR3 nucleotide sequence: TGCAGCGCCGGGACAGCAGGGACCGGGGAGCTGTTTTTT. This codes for CSAGTAGTGELFF.

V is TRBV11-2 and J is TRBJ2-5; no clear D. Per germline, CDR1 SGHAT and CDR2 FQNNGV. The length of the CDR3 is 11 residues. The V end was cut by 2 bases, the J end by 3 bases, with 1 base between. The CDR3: CASSLKETQYF. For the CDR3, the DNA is TGTGCCAGCAGCTTAAAAGAGACCCAGTACTTC.

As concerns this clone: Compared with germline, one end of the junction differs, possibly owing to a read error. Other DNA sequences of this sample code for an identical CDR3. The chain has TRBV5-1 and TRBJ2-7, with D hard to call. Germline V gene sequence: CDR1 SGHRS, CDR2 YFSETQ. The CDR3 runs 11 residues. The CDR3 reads CASSTTNEQYF. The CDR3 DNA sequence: TGCGCCAGCAGCACCACAAACGAGCAATACTTC.

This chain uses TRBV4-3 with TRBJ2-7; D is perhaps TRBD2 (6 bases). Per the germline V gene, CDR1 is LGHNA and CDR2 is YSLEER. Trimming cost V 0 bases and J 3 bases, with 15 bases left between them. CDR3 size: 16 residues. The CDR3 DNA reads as TGCGCCAGCAGCCAAGAGTTGGGAGGTCTTGACTACGAGCAGTACTTC. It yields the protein CASSQELGGLDYEQYF.